This is a list of T cell receptor beta chains from one sample in a study of naive and memory T cell subsets. TCRdb re-analysed the UMI-ligation and nested PCR reads in MiXCR, keeping a single row per CDR3 protein. This table has over 130,000 distinct CDR3 sequences, about a fifth appearing once. The source material was naive CD8+ T cells from blood. All receptors derive from a human donor in good health. The CDR3 runs from the conserved cysteine through the conserved F or W. The D gene is left open where the match is weak. Rows give clone size only sometimes, using once, few, many, or a class for an expanded clone.

D gene,V gene,J gene,clone size,CDR3 protein,CDR3 DNA
-,TRBV12-3/TRBV12-4,TRBJ2-1,-,CASSRSSLDEQFF,TGTGCCAGCAGCAGATCTTCCTTAGATGAGCAGTTCTTC
-,TRBV28,TRBJ2-1,few,CASTAQLVEQRAEQFF,TGTGCCAGCACCGCCCAGCTGGTCGAGCAACGAGCTGAGCAGTTCTTC
TRBD2,TRBV7-9,TRBJ2-7,few,CASSPRLAAGYEQYF,TGTGCCAGCAGCCCGCGACTAGCTGCGGGCTACGAGCAGTACTTC
TRBD2,TRBV7-6,TRBJ2-2,-,CASKREGNTGELFF,TGTGCCAGCAAGCGGGAGGGGAACACCGGGGAGCTGTTTTTT
TRBD1,TRBV7-8,TRBJ2-7,-,CASSGRTGSWHEQYF,TGTGCCAGCAGCGGGCGGACAGGGAGTTGGCACGAGCAGTACTTC
TRBD2,TRBV4-1,TRBJ2-3,-,CASSQEASLTSDYTDTQYF,TGCGCCAGCAGCCAAGAAGCTTCGCTTACTAGCGACTACACAGATACGCAGTATTTT
TRBD1,TRBV6-2/TRBV6-3,TRBJ2-1,-,CASSLDRAYNEQFF,TGTGCCAGCAGCTTGGACAGGGCCTACAATGAGCAGTTCTTC
-,TRBV27,TRBJ2-3,-,CASSLFSADTQYF,TGTGCCAGCAGTTTATTTTCGGCAGATACGCAGTATTTT
-,TRBV20-1,TRBJ2-7,few,CSARDESYYEQYF,TGCAGTGCCAGGGACGAATCCTACTACGAGCAGTACTTC
-,TRBV7-2,TRBJ2-1,-,CASSSTGAGVEFF,TGTGCCAGCAGCTCCACAGGGGCGGGAGTAGAGTTCTTC
TRBD1,TRBV30,TRBJ2-7,few,CAWSLGTGPLYEQYF,TGTGCCTGGAGTCTCGGGACAGGGCCCCTCTACGAGCAGTACTTC
TRBD1,TRBV27,TRBJ1-4,few,CASSREDRVSEKLFF,TGTGCCAGCAGCCGCGAAGACAGGGTGTCTGAAAAACTGTTTTTT
TRBD2,TRBV28,TRBJ2-2,-,CASSLSIGLETGELFF,TGTGCCAGCAGTTTATCAATAGGACTAGAGACCGGGGAGCTGTTTTTT
-,TRBV20-1,TRBJ2-1,-,CSATGVGVYNEQFF,TGCAGTGCCACCGGGGTGGGGGTTTACAATGAGCAGTTCTTC
TRBD1,TRBV28,TRBJ2-7,-,CASSLQNSPGRDRELYEQYF,TGTGCCAGCAGTTTACAAAATTCACCCGGACGGGACAGAGAGCTCTACGAGCAGTACTTC
TRBD2,TRBV9,TRBJ2-1,few,CASSVDWAGAYNEQFF,TGTGCCAGCAGCGTAGATTGGGCGGGAGCATACAATGAGCAGTTCTTC
TRBD2,TRBV7-7,TRBJ2-3,-,CASSLGGGTQYF,TGTGCCAGCAGCTTAGGCGGGGGTACGCAGTATTTT
TRBD2,TRBV27,TRBJ2-3,-,CASSYGLAGDMDTQYF,TGTGCCAGCAGTTATGGGCTAGCGGGAGATATGGATACGCAGTATTTT
TRBD2,TRBV3-1,TRBJ2-3,-,CASSQDFPAGVTDTQYF,TGTGCCAGCAGCCAAGACTTTCCAGCGGGGGTCACAGATACGCAGTATTTT
-,TRBV28,TRBJ2-5,few,CASASLSNQLKEAQYF,TGTGCCAGCGCCTCCCTAAGTAACCAGTTGAAAGAGGCCCAGTACTTC
-,TRBV10-3,TRBJ2-7,few,CAISEGAGGGAYEQYF,TGTGCCATCAGTGAGGGGGCAGGCGGAGGGGCGTACGAGCAGTACTTC
-,TRBV13,TRBJ1-1,-,CASRERGQMNTEAFF,TGTGCCAGCAGGGAAAGGGGCCAAATGAACACTGAAGCTTTCTTT
TRBD2,TRBV15,TRBJ2-2,-,CATSTSLANTGELFF,TGTGCCACCTCGACTAGCCTTGCGAACACCGGGGAGCTGTTTTTT
TRBD2,TRBV28,TRBJ2-1,few,CASSRGRGSYNEQFF,TGTGCCAGCAGCCGCGGGAGGGGGTCCTACAATGAGCAGTTCTTC
-,TRBV7-2,TRBJ2-2,few,CASSFDRGASATGELFF,TGTGCCAGCAGCTTTGATCGGGGGGCTTCGGCCACCGGGGAGCTGTTTTTT
-,TRBV3-1,TRBJ2-7,-,CASSPRTANYEQYF,TGTGCCAGCAGCCCCCGGACCGCTAACTACGAGCAGTACTTC